The 13 T cell receptor beta chains given below trace back to one sample, sequenced in a study of control samples from healthy donors and cancer patients. TCRdb's copy holds only in-frame clones and misses some; the assay was immunoSEQ multiplex PCR. The sample lists some 120,000 clones, just under 95% occurring once. Sequenced: blood. The origin of the receptors is a man aged 25 to 40 in good health.

The chain has TRBV25-1 and TRBJ1-1; 9 bases fit TRBD1. The CDR3 has 17 amino acids. The junction had 24 bases not matched to a gene; V was cut back by 8 bases and J by 11 bases. CDR1 is MGHDK and CDR2 is SYGVNS in the germline V gene. CDR3 nucleotides: TGTGCCAGCCGACCGGGGACAGGGTCCCACATTTCCACCGGGGCTTTCTTT. Its protein is CASRPGTGSHISTGAFF.

This sequence joins TRBV7-2 and TRBJ2-2; TRBD1 agrees at 9 bases. This CDR3 is 16 amino acids long. The ends lost 1 base at V and 7 bases at J; junction bases unmatched: 7. The germline V gene has CDR1 SGHTA and CDR2 FQGNSA. The CDR3 spells CASSLVSQGAIGELFF. The CDR3 nucleotides read TGTGCCAGCAGCTTAGTCTCACAGGGGGCAATCGGGGAGCTGTTTTTT.

V gene TRBV18 combines with J gene TRBJ2-3; 12 bases agree with TRBD2. Germline CDR1 is KGHSH and CDR2 is LQKENI. J lost 2 bases, V lost 4 bases, and 7 bases had no gene match. This CDR3 spans 17 amino acids. The CDR3 DNA sequence: TGTGCCAGCTCACTTACTAGCGGGGGGCCTCTCACAGATACGCAGTATTTT. Encoded protein: CASSLTSGGPLTDTQYF.

In its sample, this clone was seen once. The rearrangement uses TRBV6-6 and TRBJ1-1, with TRBD1 matching 9 bases. Germline-derived CDR1 and CDR2 are MNHNY and SVGAGI (reference sequence). Germline trimming cut 3 bases from V and 8 bases from J; bases unmatched to any gene: 10. The CDR3 contains 15 residues. CDR3 residues: CASSYGTGRSTEAFF. The CDR3 DNA reads as TGTGCCAGCAGTTATGGGACAGGGAGGTCGACAGAAGCTTTCTTT.

The chain is built from TRBV7-2 and TRBJ1-1; D uncertain. The germline V and J ends were trimmed by 1 base and 8 bases, with 11 bases remaining between them. The germline CDR1 and CDR2 sequences are SGHTA and FQGNSA. This CDR3 region has 13 residues. CDR3: CASSLGWEKEAFF. The CDR3 DNA follows: TGTGCCAGCAGCTTAGGATGGGAGAAGGAAGCTTTCTTT.

The gene calls are TRBV18 and TRBJ1-1; D is unclear. The germline CDR1 and CDR2 sequences are KGHSH and LQKENI. The V end was cut by 2 bases, the J end by 4 bases, with 17 bases between. The CDR3 has 16 residues. The CDR3 DNA follows: TGTGCCAGCTCACCAGGAACATTCCGGTTGGGCACTGAAGCTTTCTTT. Its protein product is CASSPGTFRLGTEAFF.

V gene TRBV4-3 combines with J gene TRBJ2-3; D remains ambiguous. V lost 3 bases and J lost 0, with 10 bases in between. CDR1 is LGHNA, CDR2 YSLEER, per germline. CDR3 length: 15 amino acids. This CDR3 is CASSHLLGSTDTQYF. The CDR3 DNA is TGCGCCAGCAGCCACTTACTGGGTAGCACAGATACGCAGTATTTT.

The chain's CDR3 is CASSFLGTGDSPLHF. CDR3 bases: TGTGCCAGCAGTTTTCTCGGGACAGGAGATTCACCCCTCCACTTT. This chain joins TRBV6-2 or TRBV6-3 and TRBJ1-6; 8 nucleotides align to TRBD1. Per germline, CDR1 MNHEY and CDR2 SVGEGT. The CDR3 totals 15 residues. With 4 bases clipped from V and 8 bases from J, the junction kept 7 bases outside the gene matches.

The chain is built from TRBV4-2 and TRBJ1-5; TRBD1 matches at 9 bases. Germline lookup yields CDR1 LGHNA and CDR2 YNFKEQ. The J segment lost 6 bases and the V segment lost 1 base, leaving 4 bases of the junction unmatched. The CDR3 runs 15 residues. In DNA, the CDR3 is TGTGCCAGCAGCCAAGGACAGGGGGAGGGTCAGCCCCAGCATTTT. As protein: CASSQGQGEGQPQHF.

Turning to this clone: Mismatch with germline at one junction end may stem from a read error. The J gene is TRBJ2-3, the V gene TRBV5-6, with D maybe TRBD1 (6 bases). This CDR3 comprises 12 residues. Per germline, CDR1 SGHDT and CDR2 YYEEEE. Here the CDR3 reads CASSLEGDTQYF. CDR3 sequence (DNA): TGTGCCAGCAGCTTGGAGGGGGATACGCAATATTTT.

The chain links TRBV11-2 to TRBJ1-1; D is perhaps TRBD1 (6 bases). Germline V gives CDR1 SGHAT, CDR2 FQNNGV. V was cut by 0 bases and J by 6 bases, with 14 bases left in between. This CDR3 is built from 15 residues. In DNA, the CDR3 is TGTGCCAGCAGCTTAGATGCAGGGGCCAAATCTGAAGCTTTCTTT. Translation: CASSLDAGAKSEAFF.

The CDR3 spells CRPGQVDQPQHF. The DNA of the CDR3 is TGCAGACCGGGACAGGTAGATCAGCCCCAGCATTTT. The chain combines TRBV29-1 with TRBJ1-5; 8 bases fit TRBD1. Per germline, CDR1 SQVTM and CDR2 ANQGSEA. The CDR3 totals 12 residues.

The V and J genes are TRBV27 and TRBJ1-1; 9 bases agree with TRBD1. With 6 bases clipped from V and 5 bases from J, the junction kept 7 bases outside the gene matches. CDR1 MNHEY and CDR2 SMNVEV come from the germline V gene (reference sequence). This CDR3 contains 14 residues. CDR3 coding DNA: TGTGCCAGCAGATTTAGGGACAGGGAGACTGAAGCTTTCTTT. This translates into CASRFRDRETEAFF.